The 5 T cell receptor beta chains listed next were all sequenced from one sample in a study of T-cell reconstitution after alpha-beta-depleted transplantation in children. Unique molecular identifiers were used in preparing the TCRbeta library. In TCRdb, the PCR reads were re-called with MiXCR into one record per CDR3 protein. The repertoire holds 600,000 to 800,000 distinct CDR3 sequences, with less than 15% as singletons. Sequences were derived from PBMCs, sampled before TCRalphabeta/CD19-depleted stem cell transplant. These receptors came from a girl aged 2 to 10 with congenital amegakaryocytic thrombocytopenia, due to receive a stem cell transplant.

This clonotype showed up just once. This chain connects TRBV4-2 to TRBJ2-7; D ambiguous. Germline assignment: CDR1 LGHNA and CDR2 YNFKEQ. This CDR3 is built from 22 residues. V was cut by 1 base and J by 2 bases, with 33 bases left in between. The CDR3 nucleotides are TGTGCCAGCAGCCAAGTAAACAAAATGGACGGATTAGATAACCTCCACACCTACGAGCAGTACTTC. Translation gives CASSQVNKMDGLDNLHTYEQYF.

This rearrangement joins TRBV6-5 to TRBJ2-7; 8 bases are shared with TRBD2. With V trimmed by 5 bases and J by 3 bases, 9 bases remained unmatched. From germline, CDR1 is MNHEY and CDR2 SVGAGI. The CDR3 has 15 amino acids. The CDR3 nucleotides are TGTGCCAGCAGTACACGACCGGGAGGGGACTACGAGCAGTACTTC. Its protein is CASSTRPGGDYEQYF.

This rearrangement joins TRBV20-1 to TRBJ2-2; D might be TRBD2 (6 bases). CDR1 is DFQATT, CDR2 SNEGSKA, per germline (reference sequence). The CDR3 runs 12 residues. V lost 5 bases to trimming and J lost 8 bases, with 12 bases between them. DNA for the CDR3: TGCAGTGCTGACATCCGGGGGGGGGAGCTGTTTTTT. It specifies CSADIRGGELFF.

This clonotype was picked up a small number of times. The chain links TRBV5-1 to TRBJ2-3; 11 bases map to TRBD2. In germline, CDR1 is SGHRS, CDR2 YFSETQ. The CDR3 spans 17 residues. Unmatched junction bases numbered 8, after V lost 3 bases and J lost 2 bases. The CDR3 spells CASSSFRTSGHTDTQYF. Written as DNA, the CDR3 is TGCGCCAGCAGCTCCTTCCGGACTAGCGGGCACACAGATACGCAGTATTTT.

In its sample, this clonotype was seen a few times. The chain is built from TRBV14 and TRBJ1-1; D is unresolved. Germline loops: CDR1 SGHDN, CDR2 FVKESK. The CDR3 runs 15 residues. The V end lost 4 bases, the J end lost 4 bases, and 16 bases lay between the germline ends. The CDR3 reads CASSPAPERVTEAFF. The CDR3 DNA follows: TGTGCCAGCAGCCCGGCCCCCGAACGAGTCACTGAAGCTTTCTTT.